The T cell receptor beta chain under discussion was sequenced for a study of cytomegalovirus exposure and HLA in healthy donors (dated 2017 in TCRdb). For context, the study as a whole: According to an earlier analysis of 550 to 700 of the donors, roughly 180 million T cells yielded roughly 100 million unique TCR beta sequences and 276 Gb of sequence data. The study profiled the T cell repertoires of 550 to 700 subjects by immunosequencing and related them to cytomegalovirus serostatus. Of the 398 genotyped donors, roughly 85% fell in the genetic ancestry cluster associated with self-reported Caucasian donors. Rather than using new phenotypic data, the later analysis identified candidate immune exposures from TCR beta sequences and from how often those sequences occurred across donors. Among a few hundred genotyped donors of the cohort, an average of approximately 240,000 unique TCR beta nucleotide sequences were sequenced per donor, around a sixth of them non-productive. Along with the approximately 700-subject first cohort, a separate validation cohort of around 120 different subjects was used. In a later analysis, previously published TCR beta repertoires from 666 donors were re-analyzed and high-resolution HLA genotyping was added so that TCR occurrence patterns could be studied. About 300 gigabases of sequencing data and approximately 85 million unique TCR sequences were included in an early release covering under 650 HLA-typed donors. All discovery cohort repertoires had been generated using a single sequencing platform. Donor age, sex, ethnicity and CMV serostatus were compiled alongside the repertoire data. Both class I and class II loci were covered by HLA typing, at four-digit resolution. A later genetic analysis used genome-wide SNP genotypes for about 55% of the 666 donors, treating that subset as a discovery cohort. In an earlier analysis of several hundred of the donors, high-throughput TCR beta sequencing was used to judge whether each TCR beta V gene segment behaved as functional or pseudogenic. Because of strong linkage in the cohort, roughly five DR-DQ haplotypes were treated as single units for association and clustering. The number of donors typed differed by locus, with about 629-630 for A, B, C, DRB1 and DQB1, around 560 for DQA1, over 600 for DPA1, and 472 for DPB1. The aim of the study was to test whether cataloging public T cell receptors could identify signatures of past pathogen exposure. To predict cytomegalovirus infection status, the study brought together high-throughput TCR immunosequencing, statistical association of individual TCRs with disease status, and machine learning.

The cohort consisted of 600 to 750 healthy bone marrow donors. Cohort members were all nominally healthy when sampled, although unrecorded immune exposures were likely present. The donor was CMV seronegative and was included in the group of around 320 seronegative cohort members. Each donor provided a peripheral blood sample, and peripheral blood mononuclear cells were used for TCR beta sequencing. Genomic DNA extraction from the blood cell samples was performed with the Qiagen DNeasy Blood Extraction Kit. Points on this clone: Its antigen is still unknown. No per-base quality is available; no much larger clone lies one base away.

Library preparation was by the immunoSEQ multiplex PCR assay. A mixture of 60 forward primers for TCR Vbeta segments and 13 reverse primers for TCR Jbeta segments was used in the multiplex PCR. A multiplex PCR assay on genomic DNA amplified the CDR3 region of rearranged TCR beta genes. The amplified TCR beta libraries were sequenced on the Illumina HiSeq System as 87-base-pair reads. Concerning the study's data processing: Across the 670 or so repertoires, a later analysis counted 80 million or so unique TCR beta chains, roughly 11 million of which were shared by at least two donors. To remove PCR and sequencing errors, raw reads were error-corrected and collapsed into unique sequences using a nearest-neighbor algorithm that merged closely related sequences. V, D and J gene segments were assigned by aligning CDR3 sequences to IMGT reference sequences. For a sequence to be retained, a match of at least six nucleotides was required to both a V gene segment and a J gene segment. Rearrangements were classified as productive when the CDR3 lacked stop codons and remained in frame with V and J, and all other rearrangements were classified as non-productive. CDR3 was defined according to IMGT convention as the region running from the second conserved V-encoded cysteine to the conserved J-encoded phenylalanine. In an earlier analysis of more than 550 of the donors, sequences lacking an unambiguous match to a single V gene segment were excluded. An earlier analysis of fewer than 750 of the donors called V segments functional above 56.7% productive rearrangements and segregating when the between-donor standard deviation exceeded 5%. A statistical classification framework was built to diagnose cytomegalovirus status from the catalog of TCR beta chain sequences. In a later analysis, TCR nucleotide sequences were compared against IMGT/GENE-DB human TR gene sequences so that V and J genes could be assigned. A later analysis assigned CDR3 sequences and most-parsimonious VDJ recombination scenarios with the TCRdist pipeline. In a later analysis, each TCR beta chain was defined by its CDR3 amino acid sequence together with its V-gene family, and reads lacking a unique V-gene family were excluded. To address suspected cross-contamination and a sequencing artifact, a later analysis removed under 600 highly shared, low-generation-probability nucleotide sequences. A later analysis calculated a clonal expansion index for each public chain from normalized within-repertoire ranks of inferred template counts. A later analysis computed generation probabilities with a VDJ recombination model fitted to out-of-frame rearrangements, and checked the results against IGoR. Hypergeometric tests were used in a later analysis to score TCR-TCR, TCR-HLA and TCR-CMV co-occurrence, with a repertoire-size bias correction applied to the TCR pairs. False discovery rates were estimated in a later analysis by permuting HLA or CMV assignments 20 times. In a later analysis, co-occurring TCRs were grouped using DBSCAN, with TCRdist sequence similarity added in when clustering inside HLA-allele-positive subsets. Co-occurrence clustering excluded repertoires with fewer than 30,000 or more than 120,000 public chains, plus five with anomalous nucleotide sharing. Drawn from immuneACCESS, this table holds only the in-frame rearrangements with V and J called that TCRdb kept. Clones are partly lost; checked studies trace under half to an unresolved V gene and leave the rest unexplained. For V, J and clone size, that table is used; D and trimming come from the DNA. For this sample the table gives over 85,000 clones, of which about 80% were detected only once. The leading ten clones occupy roughly 0.63% of the sample.

Study-level results and caveats: A later analysis found that most CMV-associated TCR beta chains appeared HLA-restricted, with HLA associations seemingly driven largely by CMV exposure. Assigning TCR associations to individual alleles was difficult when HLA alleles, especially DR and DQ, strongly co-occurred. A total of roughly 160 TCR beta chains were listed by the study as associated with cytomegalovirus. Sequencing depth was assumed to be roughly uniform across donors in the presence/absence analyses, though that assumption may not hold. A further reported finding was that TCR beta sequences accurately predicted the HLA-A and HLA-B alleles for most subjects in the first cohort. The only immune exposure information available for the cohort was CMV serostatus. An earlier analysis of some 590 of the donors showed that most TCR beta V segments appeared in productive rearrangements either about 87% or about 30% of the time, which broadly matched IMGT annotations. Because HLA typing was unavailable for some donors at each locus, only the typed subset was used in association tests. In a later analysis, the rate of TCR association differed among HLA loci, with DRB1 alleles having the most associated TCRs and HLA-C alleles having the fewest. According to a later analysis, parvovirus B19, influenza, CMV and Epstein-Barr virus appeared linked to several top co-occurrence clusters. Correlated functional status among segregating V segments might be attributable to linkage disequilibrium, but an unknown experimental factor could not be ruled out. In vitro tests confirmed that a few of the cytomegalovirus-associated TCR beta chains recognize cytomegalovirus antigens. The classifier was reported to diagnose cytomegalovirus status with high specificity and sensitivity in both the original cohort and the validation cohort. A group of highly shared sequence variants was considered likely to be a technical artifact of the sequencing pipeline. A later genetic analysis reported fewer N-insertions in productive TCRs among donors in an Asian-associated ancestry cluster than the roughly 700-donor mean. It was suggested by the authors that the approach could potentially be generalized to other disease states and immunological phenotypes. In a later analysis, HLA-associated TCR beta chains were found to be more clonally expanded and to have lower generation probabilities than equally common non-associated chains. In a later analysis, 16,951 TCR beta sequences were associated with specific HLA alleles at a false discovery rate of 0.05. Because counts were too low, seventeen rarely observed V segments, including chromosome 9 orphons, were excluded from the earlier analysis of 587 of the donors. Across donors, most TCR sequences were observed very rarely, whereas some public TCRs were present in many individuals. In this cohort, only TCR beta chains were sequenced, and detectable features were limited by the absence of alpha or paired-chain data. A later genetic analysis associated a missense DCLRE1C variant with V-gene and J-gene trimming of TCR beta chains, and an independent cohort replicated the association.

The sequence was collected from a man aged 25 to 45 in good health and CMV-seronegative. What was sequenced was PBMCs.

CDR3 reads: CASSPGRGGHEQFF. The sequenced DNA: TGTGCCAGCAGCCCAGGGCGGGGGGGACATGAGCAGTTCTTC. The V and J segments used are TRBV7-7 and TRBJ2-1; 9 central bases correspond to TRBD2. CDR1 SSHAT and CDR2 FNYEAQ were looked up in the germline V gene (reference sequence). V trim: 5 bases; J trim: 8 bases; unmatched bases: 7. From the cysteine through the phenylalanine, the CDR3 covers 14 amino acids. The CDR3 DNA has 42 bases and is translated from base 1.